Listed here are 30 T cell receptor beta chains from one sample, sequenced in a study of cytomegalovirus exposure and HLA in healthy donors. PCR employed 60 Vbeta and 13 Jbeta primers. Measured with immunoSEQ multiplex PCR; TCRdb has only the in-frame clones, and not every one. The sample has 75,000 to 90,000 clones, about 81% seen once. Sequenced input: PBMCs. The receptors derive from a man between 60 and 75 years old in good health and CMV-seronegative.

This chain connects TRBV13 to TRBJ2-7; 7 bases are shared with TRBD1. V lost 5 bases to trimming and J lost 3 bases; unmatched junction nucleotides: 7. The CDR3 runs to 14 residues. The germline V gene has CDR1 PRHDT and CDR2 FYEKMQ (reference sequence). The CDR3 sequence is CASSPGQKDYEQYF. The DNA of the CDR3 is TGTGCCAGCAGCCCGGGACAGAAGGACTACGAGCAGTACTTC. The full variable domain, in which reference TRBV13 and TRBJ2-7 provide the parts outside the CDR3, is AAGVIQSPRHLIKEKRETATLKCYPIPRHDTVYWYQQGPGQDPQFLISFYEKMQSDKGSIPDRFSAQQFSDYHSELNMSSLELGDSALYFCASSPGQKDYEQYFGPGTRLTVT.

The chain recombines TRBV30 with TRBJ2-7, with 10 bases lining up with TRBD1. This CDR3 has 14 amino acids. J lost 3 bases, V lost 2 bases, and 4 bases had no gene match. Germline assignment: CDR1 GTSNPN and CDR2 SVGIG (reference sequence). The CDR3 sequence is CAWSWDRGFYEQYF. CDR3 nucleotide sequence: TGTGCCTGGAGTTGGGACAGGGGTTTCTACGAGCAGTACTTC.

This chain joins TRBV14 and TRBJ2-2, with D perhaps TRBD1 (7 bases). CDR1 is SGHDN, CDR2 FVKESK, per germline. The CDR3 sequence is 15 residues long. Between the trimmed V and J ends, which lost 10 bases and 8 bases, there was a span of 23 bases. CDR3 loop: CATLTRGRLAGELFF. In DNA, the CDR3 is TGTGCCACCCTGACTAGGGGGCGACTGGCGGGGGAGCTGTTTTTT.

This chain links TRBV18 with TRBJ1-1; D unclear. Germline V lookup: CDR1 KGHSH, CDR2 LQKENI. Between the trimmed V and J ends, which lost 1 base and 0 bases, there was a span of 15 bases. The CDR3 consists of 17 residues. CDR3 nucleotides: TGTGCCAGCTCACCACTAATTCAGGTGGTATTGAACACTGAAGCTTTCTTT. Protein sequence: CASSPLIQVVLNTEAFF. The full variable domain, with the rest looked up from reference TRBV18 and TRBJ1-1, is NAGVMQNPRHLVRRRGQEARLRCSPMKGHSHVYWYRQLPEEGLKFMVYLQKENIIDESGMPKERFSAEFPKEGPSILRIQQVVRGDSAAYFCASSPLIQVVLNTEAFFGQGTRLTVV.

The gene calls are TRBV4-1 and TRBJ2-7; unclear D gene. CDR1 is MGHRA, CDR2 YSYEKL, per germline. This CDR3 is 14 amino acids long. With 1 base removed from V and 2 bases from J, the gap between germline ends came to 9 bases. The CDR3 coding sequence is TGCGCCAGCAGCCAAGGGGCAGGCGCCTACGAGCAGTACTTC. Its translation: CASSQGAGAYEQYF.

J is TRBJ2-5 and V is TRBV7-3; tentative D call: TRBD2 (7 bases). This CDR3 region has 16 residues. The germline gives CDR1 SGHTA, CDR2 FQGTGA. V gave up 1 base and J gave up 1 base, with 13 bases separating them. The CDR3 bases are TGTGCCAGCAGCTTAATCGGGGGGCAGCGCCAAGAGACCCAGTACTTC. Translated, it gives CASSLIGGQRQETQYF.

This clone was observed a few times. The genes are TRBV5-6 and TRBJ1-4; D not certain. Germline V CDR1 and CDR2: SGHDT, YYEEEE. V shed 2 bases and J shed 5 bases, with 10 bases lying between them. CDR3 length equals 14 residues. The CDR3, as DNA: TGTGCCAGCAGCTTTGCAGGTGTGAATGAAAAACTGTTTTTT. It encodes CASSFAGVNEKLFF.

This clone was observed a handful of times. CDR3 bases: TGTGCCAGCAGCCTTCGACAGGGGAGCACTGAAGCTTTCTTT. Amino acid sequence: CASSLRQGSTEAFF. The chain couples TRBV11-1 to TRBJ1-1, with TRBD1 matching over 8 bases. J gave up 4 bases and V 5 bases, and 6 bases lay outside the gene matches. The CDR3 spans 14 residues. Germline values: CDR1 SGHAT, CDR2 FQDESV (reference sequence).

The chain recombines TRBV5-1 with TRBJ2-5, with D hard to call. Germline lookup yields CDR1 SGHRS and CDR2 YFSETQ. This CDR3 contains 15 residues. Deletions cut 4 bases from V and 3 bases from J, with 16 bases between. This CDR3 is CASSVMTGTKETQYF. CDR3 in DNA: TGCGCCAGCAGCGTAATGACTGGAACCAAAGAGACCCAGTACTTC.

This clone has only a few counts. The chain recombines TRBV6-1 with TRBJ1-5, with D hard to call. This CDR3 spans 15 amino acids. Trimming removed 2 bases at V and 2 bases at J, with 10 bases between. Germline loops: CDR1 MNHNS, CDR2 SASEGT. The CDR3 nucleotides are TGTGCCAGCAGTGAATTGGGCCAGGGCAATCAGCCCCAGCATTTT. Its protein product is CASSELGQGNQPQHF.

The chain combines TRBV18 with TRBJ1-1, with a weak D call TRBD1 (5 bases). The CDR3 loop spans 15 amino acids. V lost 2 bases and J lost 4, with 14 bases in between. Germline lookup yields CDR1 KGHSH and CDR2 LQKENI. The CDR3 coding sequence is TGTGCCAGCTCACCAGTGGGGGGACGGGGCACTGAAGCTTTCTTT. It yields the protein CASSPVGGRGTEAFF.

In nucleotides, the CDR3 is TGTGCCAGCAGCCAATTAGACCTTCCGGGAAGGGAGACCCAGTACTTC. This codes for CASSQLDLPGRETQYF. This chain connects TRBV7-9 to TRBJ2-5, with TRBD2 as a possible D gene (5 bases). The CDR3 contains 16 residues. CDR1 is SEHNR and CDR2 is FQNEAQ in the germline V gene (reference sequence). V gave up 5 bases and J gave up 5 bases, with 21 bases separating them.

The rearrangement joins TRBV5-1 to TRBJ2-7; D perhaps matches TRBD1 (5 bases). The CDR3 loop spans 13 amino acids. V was cut by 4 bases and J by 7 bases, with 15 bases left in between. From germline, CDR1 is SGHRS and CDR2 YFSETQ. CDR3 DNA sequence: TGCGCCAGCAGCCCCCCCAGGGCGAAGGAGCAGTACTTC. This sequence encodes CASSPPRAKEQYF.

This clone has only a few counts. The chain couples TRBV18 to TRBJ2-5; weak D call: TRBD2 (6 bases). The CDR3 is 14 amino acids. With 6 bases removed from V and 0 bases from J, the gap between germline ends came to 11 bases. CDR1 is KGHSH, CDR2 LQKENI, per germline. Here the CDR3 reads CASSPLAYQETQYF. The CDR3 bases are TGTGCCAGCTCGCCGCTAGCGTACCAAGAGACCCAGTACTTC.

The chain has TRBV9 and TRBJ2-5; 7 bases map to TRBD2. The CDR3 contains 14 residues. Germline CDR1 SGDLS, CDR2 YYNGEE. V was pared by 2 bases and J by 5 bases, with 6 bases of the junction left unmatched. The CDR3 loop reads CASSVTLGGETQYF. Written as DNA, the CDR3 is TGTGCCAGCAGCGTTACCCTGGGGGGGGAGACCCAGTACTTC.

The chain's CDR3 is CASSPTLDWTGTDTQYF. CDR3 in DNA: TGTGCCAGCAGCCCAACCTTGGACTGGACCGGCACAGATACGCAGTATTTT. This chain joins TRBV7-9 and TRBJ2-3; D might be TRBD2 (5 bases). This CDR3 is 17 amino acids long. The V and J ends lost 5 bases and 1 base respectively, with 19 bases between them. Germline V gene lookup returns CDR1 SEHNR and CDR2 FQNEAQ (reference sequence).

The chain joins TRBV18 to TRBJ1-1, with 10 bases aligning to TRBD1. V lost 3 bases and J lost 0; bases outside the gene matches: 1. Germline V gene data show CDR1 as KGHSH and CDR2 as LQKENI. This CDR3 spans 15 amino acids. The CDR3 nucleotides read TGTGCCAGCTCACCGGACAGGGGGGTGAACACTGAAGCTTTCTTT. Translation gives CASSPDRGVNTEAFF.

The CDR3: CASTGGGQGTDTQYF. CDR3 coding DNA: TGTGCCAGCACCGGGGGGGGGCAGGGCACAGATACGCAGTATTTT. This rearrangement joins TRBV7-2 to TRBJ2-3; TRBD2 matches at 8 bases. CDR3 size: 15 residues. J gave up 1 base and V 7 bases, and 7 bases lay outside the gene matches. In germline, CDR1 is SGHTA, CDR2 FQGNSA.

This clone has more than one count but fewer than ten. DNA for the CDR3: TGTGCCAGCTCACCACCGGGAGAGACAGGGGCCTTCGGGGAGCTGTTTTTT. Its protein product is CASSPPGETGAFGELFF. The chain carries TRBV18 and TRBJ2-2; 8 nucleotides agree with TRBD1. This CDR3 is 17 amino acids long. J lost 7 bases, V lost 0 bases, and 10 bases had no gene match. Germline V gene data show CDR1 as KGHSH and CDR2 as LQKENI.

The table lists this clone with a count of one. This chain joins TRBV30 and TRBJ2-3, with D tentatively TRBD2 (6 bases). Trimming cost V 0 bases and J 2 bases, with 12 bases left between them. Germline CDR1 is GTSNPN and CDR2 is SVGIG (reference sequence). This CDR3 is 15 amino acids long. CDR3 in amino acids: CAWSVVGGYTDTQYF. The CDR3 DNA reads TGTGCCTGGAGTGTAGTCGGGGGATACACAGATACGCAGTATTTT.

The V gene is TRBV12-5, the J gene TRBJ1-2, with 10 bases that match TRBD1. CDR3 length: 14 residues. Germline assignment: CDR1 LGHNT and CDR2 FRNRAP. V gave up 7 bases and J gave up 8 bases; unmatched junction bases: 10. CDR3 DNA sequence: TGTGCTAGTGAGGTAGGACAGGGGGTTCGGGGCTACACCTTC. This translates into CASEVGQGVRGYTF.

The V and J genes are TRBV18 and TRBJ2-2; TRBD1 aligns across 7 bases. The ends lost 6 bases at V and 4 bases at J; junction bases unmatched: 8. The V gene's germline CDR1 is KGHSH and CDR2 LQKENI. This CDR3 region has 15 residues. CDR3 coding DNA: TGTGCCAGCTCGAGGGACAGAGCCTTCACCGGGGAGCTGTTTTTT. Translation: CASSRDRAFTGELFF.

The chain carries TRBV7-9 and TRBJ2-5; 8 bases match TRBD2. V dropped 4 bases and J dropped 1; count of bases not matched to a gene: 17. The germline V gene encodes CDR1 SEHNR and CDR2 FQNEAQ (reference sequence). The CDR3 is 19 residues long. CDR3: CASSYPGAGGPRTQETQYF. The CDR3 coding sequence is TGTGCCAGCAGCTACCCTGGGGCGGGGGGCCCTAGAACCCAAGAGACCCAGTACTTC.

This sequence joins TRBV7-3 and TRBJ2-5; possible D gene TRBD2, 5 bases. Trimming cost V 5 bases and J 4 bases, with 14 bases left between them. The CDR3 spans 14 residues. The germline CDR1 and CDR2 sequences are SGHTA and FQGTGA. CDR3 coding DNA: TGTGCCAGCAGCCCAACCACGGGGAGAGAGACCCAGTACTTC. Amino acids: CASSPTTGRETQYF.

The gene calls are TRBV9 and TRBJ2-7; 7 nucleotides agree with TRBD1. V shed 3 bases and J 2 bases; nucleotides not matched to a gene: 5. This CDR3 is 14 amino acids long. Germline CDR1 is SGDLS and CDR2 is YYNGEE. CDR3 protein: CASSAGQVAYEQYF. The CDR3 DNA reads TGTGCCAGCAGCGCCGGACAGGTTGCCTACGAGCAGTACTTC.

Only a few counts were recorded for this clone. This rearrangement joins TRBV30 to TRBJ2-5; 7 nucleotides agree with TRBD2. This CDR3 comprises 12 residues. Per the germline V gene, CDR1 is GTSNPN and CDR2 is SVGIG (reference sequence). Trimming took 1 base from V and 5 from J; bases not matched to a gene: 1. In DNA form, the CDR3 reads TGTGCCTGGAGTGCCGGGAGGGAGACCCAGTACTTC. This translates into CAWSAGRETQYF.

The gene calls are TRBV5-1 and TRBJ2-5; 7 bases line up with TRBD1. J lost 2 bases, V lost 4 bases, and 11 bases had no gene match. The CDR3 is made up of 16 amino acids. CDR1 SGHRS and CDR2 YFSETQ come from the germline V gene. The CDR3 sequence: CASSGVPGQTQETQYF. The CDR3 DNA is TGCGCCAGCAGCGGCGTCCCGGGACAGACTCAAGAGACCCAGTACTTC.

About this clone itself: The same CDR3 can be traced to other DNA sequences in this sample. The chain carries TRBV11-3 and TRBJ2-3; D not resolved. There are 14 residues in the CDR3. V was clipped by 1 base and J by 1 base, with 6 bases between them. CDR1 is SGHNT and CDR2 is YENEEA in the germline V gene. CDR3 loop: CASSLARGTDTQYF. In nucleotides, the CDR3 is TGTGCCAGCAGCTTAGCACGCGGCACAGATACGCAGTATTTT. The complete variable domain, with remaining parts taken from reference TRBV11-3 and TRBJ2-3, reads EAGVVQSPRYKIIEKKQPVAFWCNPISGHNTLYWYLQNLGQGPELLIRYENEEAVDDSQLPKDRFSAERLKGVDSTLKIQPAELGDSAVYLCASSLARGTDTQYFGPGTRLTVL.

The chain recombines TRBV9 with TRBJ2-5, with 8 bases that match TRBD2. CDR1 and CDR2 from the germline V gene are SGDLS and YYNGEE. The CDR3 length is 15 residues. V lost 0 bases, J lost 5 bases, and 6 bases stayed unmatched. The CDR3 loop is CASSVDGGAPETQYF. CDR3 DNA sequence: TGTGCCAGCAGCGTAGACGGGGGGGCCCCCGAGACCCAGTACTTC. Based on the CDR3 plus reference TRBV9 and TRBJ2-5, the full variable domain is DSGVTQTPKHLITATGQRVTLRCSPRSGDLSVYWYQQSLDQGLQFLIQYYNGEERAKGNILERFSAQQFPDLHSELNLSSLELGDSALYFCASSVDGGAPETQYFGPGTRLLVL.

Only one count was recorded for this clone. The CDR3 coding sequence is TGTGCCAGCAGTGGCCCGACTAGCGGGGGGCCCACAGATACGCAGTATTTT. Translating gives CASSGPTSGGPTDTQYF. This rearrangement joins TRBV6-4 to TRBJ2-3; 13 nucleotides agree with TRBD2. The CDR3 consists of 17 residues. The V gene's germline CDR1 is MRHNA and CDR2 SNTAGT. The trim removed 4 bases at V and 2 bases at J, leaving 6 bases unmatched.